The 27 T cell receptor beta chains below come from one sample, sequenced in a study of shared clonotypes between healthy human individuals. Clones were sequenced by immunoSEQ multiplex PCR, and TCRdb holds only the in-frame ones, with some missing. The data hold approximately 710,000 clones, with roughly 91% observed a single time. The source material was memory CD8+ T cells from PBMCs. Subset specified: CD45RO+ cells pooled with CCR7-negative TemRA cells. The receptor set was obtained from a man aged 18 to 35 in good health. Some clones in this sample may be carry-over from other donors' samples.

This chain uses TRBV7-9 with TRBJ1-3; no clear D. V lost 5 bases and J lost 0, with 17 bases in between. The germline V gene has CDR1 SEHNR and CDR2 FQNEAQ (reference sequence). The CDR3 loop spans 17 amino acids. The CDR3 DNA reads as TGTGCCAGCAGCCACCCGGCAGCCACTATCTCTGGAAACACCATATATTTT. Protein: CASSHPAATISGNTIYF.

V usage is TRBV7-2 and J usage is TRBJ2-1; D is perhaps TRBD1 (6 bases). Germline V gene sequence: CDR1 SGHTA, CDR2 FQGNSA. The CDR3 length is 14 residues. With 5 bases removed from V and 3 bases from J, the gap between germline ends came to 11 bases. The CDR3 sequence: CASSRTVNYNEQFF. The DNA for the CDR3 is TGTGCCAGCAGCCGGACAGTGAACTACAATGAGCAGTTCTTC.

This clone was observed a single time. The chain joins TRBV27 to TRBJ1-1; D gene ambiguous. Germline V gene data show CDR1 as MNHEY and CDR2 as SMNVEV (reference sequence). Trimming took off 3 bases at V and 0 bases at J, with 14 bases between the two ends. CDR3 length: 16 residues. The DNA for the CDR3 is TGTGCCAGCAGTTTCGTGATGGGAAACATGAACACTGAAGCTTTCTTT. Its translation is CASSFVMGNMNTEAFF.

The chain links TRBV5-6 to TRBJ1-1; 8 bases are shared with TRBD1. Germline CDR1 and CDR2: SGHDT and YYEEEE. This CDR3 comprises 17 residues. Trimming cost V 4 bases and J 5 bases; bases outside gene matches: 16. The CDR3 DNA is TGTGCCAGCAGCCCGTCAGGACAGGGTGTAGGGCGAACTGAAGCTTTCTTT. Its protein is CASSPSGQGVGRTEAFF.

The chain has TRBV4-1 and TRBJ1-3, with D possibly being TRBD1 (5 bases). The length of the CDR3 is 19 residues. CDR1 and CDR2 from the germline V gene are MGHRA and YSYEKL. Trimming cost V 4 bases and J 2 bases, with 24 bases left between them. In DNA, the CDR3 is TGCGCCAGCAGCCCGCCTTCTCGATTCGACAGTAGGACTGGAAACACCATATATTTT. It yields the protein CASSPPSRFDSRTGNTIYF.

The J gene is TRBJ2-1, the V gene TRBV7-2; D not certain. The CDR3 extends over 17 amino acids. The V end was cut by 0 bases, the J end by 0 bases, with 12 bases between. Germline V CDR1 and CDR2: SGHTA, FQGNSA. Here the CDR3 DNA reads TGTGCCAGCAGCTTAGCCCACTGGGTCGGCTCCTACAATGAGCAGTTCTTC. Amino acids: CASSLAHWVGSYNEQFF.

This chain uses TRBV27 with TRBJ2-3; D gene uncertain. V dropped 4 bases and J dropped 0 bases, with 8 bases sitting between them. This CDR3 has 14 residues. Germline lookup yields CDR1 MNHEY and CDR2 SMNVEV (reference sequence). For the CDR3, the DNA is TGTGCCAGCAGTTCCTGGACGAGCACAGATACGCAGTATTTT. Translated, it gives CASSSWTSTDTQYF.

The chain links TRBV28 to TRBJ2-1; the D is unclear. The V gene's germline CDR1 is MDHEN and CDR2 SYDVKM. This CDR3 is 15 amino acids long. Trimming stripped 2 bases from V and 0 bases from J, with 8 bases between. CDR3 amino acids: CASSLVVSSYNEQFF. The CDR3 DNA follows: TGTGCCAGCAGTTTAGTGGTGAGCTCCTACAATGAGCAGTTCTTC. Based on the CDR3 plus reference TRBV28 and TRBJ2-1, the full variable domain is DVKVTQSSRYLVKRTGEKVFLECVQDMDHENMFWYRQDPGLGLRLIYFSYDVKMKEKGDIPEGYSVSREKKERFSLILESASTNQTSMYLCASSLVVSSYNEQFFGPGTRLTVL.

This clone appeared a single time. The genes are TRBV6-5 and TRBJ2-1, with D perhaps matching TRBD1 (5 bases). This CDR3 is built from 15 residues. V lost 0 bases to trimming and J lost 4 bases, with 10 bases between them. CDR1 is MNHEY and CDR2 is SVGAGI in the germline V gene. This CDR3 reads CASSYSPGPYNEQFF. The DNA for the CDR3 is TGTGCCAGCAGTTACTCGCCAGGGCCTTACAATGAGCAGTTCTTC.

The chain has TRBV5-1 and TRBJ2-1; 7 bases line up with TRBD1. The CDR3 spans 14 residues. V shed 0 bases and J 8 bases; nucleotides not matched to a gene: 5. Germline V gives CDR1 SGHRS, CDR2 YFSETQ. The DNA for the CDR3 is TGCGCCAGCAGCTTGGAGGGGGCGTTCCATGAGCAGTTCTTC. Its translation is CASSLEGAFHEQFF.

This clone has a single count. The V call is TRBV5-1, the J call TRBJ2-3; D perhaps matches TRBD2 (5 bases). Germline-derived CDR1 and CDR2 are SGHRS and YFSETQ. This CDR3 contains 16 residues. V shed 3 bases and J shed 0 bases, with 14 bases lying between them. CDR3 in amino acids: CASSSGIATSTDTQYF. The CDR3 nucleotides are TGCGCCAGCAGCTCCGGGATCGCCACCAGCACAGATACGCAGTATTTT.

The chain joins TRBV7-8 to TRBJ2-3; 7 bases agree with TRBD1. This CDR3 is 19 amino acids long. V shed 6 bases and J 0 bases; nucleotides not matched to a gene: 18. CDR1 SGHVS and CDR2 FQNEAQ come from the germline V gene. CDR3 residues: CASSHRYQGETTSTDTQYF. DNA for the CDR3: TGTGCCAGCAGTCATAGATACCAGGGGGAAACTACTAGCACAGATACGCAGTATTTT.

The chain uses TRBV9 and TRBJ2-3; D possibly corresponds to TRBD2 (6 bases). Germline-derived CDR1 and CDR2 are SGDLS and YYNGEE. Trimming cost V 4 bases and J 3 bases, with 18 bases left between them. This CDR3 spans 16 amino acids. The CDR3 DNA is TGTGCCAGCAGCCTCCGACTAGAGACGTCAACAGATACGCAGTATTTT. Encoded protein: CASSLRLETSTDTQYF. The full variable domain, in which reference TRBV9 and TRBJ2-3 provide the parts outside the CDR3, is DSGVTQTPKHLITATGQRVTLRCSPRSGDLSVYWYQQSLDQGLQFLIQYYNGEERAKGNILERFSAQQFPDLHSELNLSSLELGDSALYFCASSLRLETSTDTQYFGPGTRLTVL.

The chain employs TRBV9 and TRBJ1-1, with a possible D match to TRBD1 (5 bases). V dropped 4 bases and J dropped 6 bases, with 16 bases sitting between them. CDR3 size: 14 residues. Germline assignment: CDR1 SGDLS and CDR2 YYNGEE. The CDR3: CASSWGGLGPEAFF. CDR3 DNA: TGTGCCAGCAGCTGGGGGGGTCTTGGGCCTGAAGCTTTCTTT.

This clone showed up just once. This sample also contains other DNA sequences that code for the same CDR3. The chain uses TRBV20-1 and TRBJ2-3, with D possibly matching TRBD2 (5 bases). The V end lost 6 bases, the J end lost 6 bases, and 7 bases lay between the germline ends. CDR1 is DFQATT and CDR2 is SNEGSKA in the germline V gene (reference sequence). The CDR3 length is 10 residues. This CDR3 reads CSAREDTQYF. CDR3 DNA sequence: TGCAGTGCAAGGGAGGATACGCAGTATTTT.

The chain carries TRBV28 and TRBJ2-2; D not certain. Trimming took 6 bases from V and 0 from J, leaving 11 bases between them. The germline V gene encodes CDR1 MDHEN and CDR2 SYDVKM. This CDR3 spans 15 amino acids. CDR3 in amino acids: CASSIPQANTGELFF. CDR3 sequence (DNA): TGTGCCAGCAGCATACCGCAGGCGAACACCGGGGAGCTGTTTTTT.

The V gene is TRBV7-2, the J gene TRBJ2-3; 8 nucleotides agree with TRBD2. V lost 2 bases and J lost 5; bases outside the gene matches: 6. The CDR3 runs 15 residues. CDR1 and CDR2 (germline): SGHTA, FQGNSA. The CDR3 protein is CASSLLAGHVDTQYF. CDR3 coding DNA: TGTGCCAGCAGCTTACTAGCGGGCCACGTAGATACGCAGTATTTT.

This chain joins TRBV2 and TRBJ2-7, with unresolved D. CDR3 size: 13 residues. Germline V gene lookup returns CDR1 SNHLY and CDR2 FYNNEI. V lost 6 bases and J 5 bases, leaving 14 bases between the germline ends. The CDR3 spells CASRDPLGNEQYF. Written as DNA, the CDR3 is TGTGCCAGCAGGGACCCCTTGGGCAACGAGCAGTACTTC. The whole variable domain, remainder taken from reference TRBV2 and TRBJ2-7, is EPEVTQTPSHQVTQMGQEVILRCVPISNHLYFYWYRQILGQKVEFLVSFYNNEISEKSEIFDDQFSVERPDGSNFTLKIRSTKLEDSAMYFCASRDPLGNEQYFGPGTRLTVT.

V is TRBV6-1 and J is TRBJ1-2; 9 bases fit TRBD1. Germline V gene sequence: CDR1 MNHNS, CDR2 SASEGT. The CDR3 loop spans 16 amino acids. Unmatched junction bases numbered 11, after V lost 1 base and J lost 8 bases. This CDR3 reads CASSEGTGESIYGYTF. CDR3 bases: TGTGCCAGCAGTGAAGGGACAGGGGAATCGATCTACGGCTACACCTTC.

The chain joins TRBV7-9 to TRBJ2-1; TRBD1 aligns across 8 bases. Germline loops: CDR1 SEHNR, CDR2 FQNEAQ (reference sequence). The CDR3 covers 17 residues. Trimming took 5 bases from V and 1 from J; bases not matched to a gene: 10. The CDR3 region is CASSPRTGLPSYNEQFF. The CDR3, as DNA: TGTGCCAGCAGCCCACGGACAGGGCTTCCTTCCTACAATGAGCAGTTCTTC.

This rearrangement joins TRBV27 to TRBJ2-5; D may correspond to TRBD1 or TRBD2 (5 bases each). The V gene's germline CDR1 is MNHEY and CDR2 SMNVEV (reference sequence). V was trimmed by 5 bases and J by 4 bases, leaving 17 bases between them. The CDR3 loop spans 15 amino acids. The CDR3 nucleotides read TGTGCCAGCAGTCTGGGGACCGCCTACACAGAGACCCAGTACTTC. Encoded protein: CASSLGTAYTETQYF.

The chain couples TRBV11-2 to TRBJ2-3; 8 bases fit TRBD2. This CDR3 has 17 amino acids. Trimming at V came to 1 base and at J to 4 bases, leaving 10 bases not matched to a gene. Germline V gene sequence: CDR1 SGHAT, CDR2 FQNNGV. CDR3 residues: CASSLGPAGASADTQYF. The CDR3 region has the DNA TGTGCCAGCAGCTTAGGGCCAGCGGGGGCGTCGGCAGATACGCAGTATTTT.

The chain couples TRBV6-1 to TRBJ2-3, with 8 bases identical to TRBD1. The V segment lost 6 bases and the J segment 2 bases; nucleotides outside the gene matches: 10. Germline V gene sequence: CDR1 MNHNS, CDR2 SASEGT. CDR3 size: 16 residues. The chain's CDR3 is CASSERPDRVTDTQYF. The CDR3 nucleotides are TGTGCCAGCAGCGAACGCCCGGACAGGGTCACAGATACGCAGTATTTT.

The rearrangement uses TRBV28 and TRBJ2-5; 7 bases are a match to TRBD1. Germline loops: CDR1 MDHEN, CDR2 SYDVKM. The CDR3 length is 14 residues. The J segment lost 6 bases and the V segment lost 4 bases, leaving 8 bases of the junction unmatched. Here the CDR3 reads CASSSPGQRKTQYF. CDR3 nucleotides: TGTGCCAGCAGTTCGCCGGGACAGCGGAAGACCCAGTACTTC.

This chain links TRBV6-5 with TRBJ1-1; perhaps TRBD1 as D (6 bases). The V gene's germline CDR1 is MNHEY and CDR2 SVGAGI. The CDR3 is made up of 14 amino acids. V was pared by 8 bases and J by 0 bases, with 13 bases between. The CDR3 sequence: CASLPGAMNTEAFF. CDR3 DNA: TGTGCCAGCCTCCCGGGGGCGATGAACACTGAAGCTTTCTTT.

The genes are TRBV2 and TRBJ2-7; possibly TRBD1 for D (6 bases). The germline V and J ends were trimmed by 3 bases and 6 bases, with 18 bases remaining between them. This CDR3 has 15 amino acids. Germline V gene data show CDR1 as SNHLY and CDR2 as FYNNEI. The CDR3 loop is CASSEWQGRGGEQYF. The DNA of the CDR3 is TGTGCCAGCAGTGAGTGGCAGGGGCGAGGTGGCGAGCAGTACTTC.

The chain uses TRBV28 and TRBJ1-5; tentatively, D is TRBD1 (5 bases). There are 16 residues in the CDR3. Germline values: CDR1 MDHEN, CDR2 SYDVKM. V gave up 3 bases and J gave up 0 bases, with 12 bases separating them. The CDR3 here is CASSLAPQGSNQPQHF. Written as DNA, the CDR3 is TGTGCCAGCAGTTTGGCCCCCCAGGGTAGCAATCAGCCCCAGCATTTT. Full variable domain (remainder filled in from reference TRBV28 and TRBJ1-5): DVKVTQSSRYLVKRTGEKVFLECVQDMDHENMFWYRQDPGLGLRLIYFSYDVKMKEKGDIPEGYSVSREKKERFSLILESASTNQTSMYLCASSLAPQGSNQPQHFGDGTRLSIL.